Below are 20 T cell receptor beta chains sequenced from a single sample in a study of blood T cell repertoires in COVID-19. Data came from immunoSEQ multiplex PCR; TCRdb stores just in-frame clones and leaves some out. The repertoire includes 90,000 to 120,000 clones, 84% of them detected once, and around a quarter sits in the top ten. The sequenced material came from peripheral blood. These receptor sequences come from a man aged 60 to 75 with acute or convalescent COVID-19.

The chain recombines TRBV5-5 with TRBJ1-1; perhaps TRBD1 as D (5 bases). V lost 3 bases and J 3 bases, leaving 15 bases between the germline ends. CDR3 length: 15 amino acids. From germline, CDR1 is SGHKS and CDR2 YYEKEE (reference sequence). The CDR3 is CASSWSGNSDTEAFF. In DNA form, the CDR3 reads TGTGCCAGCAGCTGGTCAGGGAACTCGGACACTGAAGCTTTCTTT.

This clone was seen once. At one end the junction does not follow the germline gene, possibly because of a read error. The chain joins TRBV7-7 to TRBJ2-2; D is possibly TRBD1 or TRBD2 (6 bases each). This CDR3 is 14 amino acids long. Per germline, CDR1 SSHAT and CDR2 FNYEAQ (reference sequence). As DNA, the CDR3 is TGTGCTAGCAGCTTAGGGGGGCAGTCGCGGGAGCTGTTTTTT. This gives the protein CASSLGGQSRELFF.

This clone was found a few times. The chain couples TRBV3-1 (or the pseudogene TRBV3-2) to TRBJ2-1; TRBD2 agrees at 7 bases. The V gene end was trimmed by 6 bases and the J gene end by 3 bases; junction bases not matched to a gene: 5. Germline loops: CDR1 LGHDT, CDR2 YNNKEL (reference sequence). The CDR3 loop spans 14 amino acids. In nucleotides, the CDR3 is TGTGCCAGCAGGGCTAGCGGACTCTACAATGAGCAGTTCTTC. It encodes CASRASGLYNEQFF.

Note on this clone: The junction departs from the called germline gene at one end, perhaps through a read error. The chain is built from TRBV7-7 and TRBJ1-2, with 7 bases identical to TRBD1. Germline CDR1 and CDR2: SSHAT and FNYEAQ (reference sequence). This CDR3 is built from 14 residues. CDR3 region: CASSLVRGPHGYTF. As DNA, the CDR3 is TGTGCTAGCAGCTTAGTAAGGGGGCCTCATGGCTACACCTTC.

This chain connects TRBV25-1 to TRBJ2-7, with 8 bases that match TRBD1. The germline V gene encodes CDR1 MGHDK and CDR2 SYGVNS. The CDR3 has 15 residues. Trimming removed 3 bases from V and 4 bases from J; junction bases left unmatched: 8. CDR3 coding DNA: TGTGCCAGCAGTGAGTGGACAGGGTTTCGGTACGAGCAGTACGTC. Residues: CASSEWTGFRYEQYV.

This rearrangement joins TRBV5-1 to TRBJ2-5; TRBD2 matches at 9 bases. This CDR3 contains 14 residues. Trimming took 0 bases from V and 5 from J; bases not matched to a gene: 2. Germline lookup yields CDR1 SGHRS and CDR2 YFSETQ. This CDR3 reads CASSLVREGETQYF. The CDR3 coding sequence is TGCGCCAGCAGCTTGGTGCGGGAGGGGGAGACCCAGTACTTC.

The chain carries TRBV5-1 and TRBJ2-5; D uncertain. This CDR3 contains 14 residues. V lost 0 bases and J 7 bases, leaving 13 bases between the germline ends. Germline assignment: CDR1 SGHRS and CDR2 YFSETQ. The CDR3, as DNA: TGCGCCAGCAGCTTGGATTCCCGCGGCGGGACCCAGTACTTC. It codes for CASSLDSRGGTQYF. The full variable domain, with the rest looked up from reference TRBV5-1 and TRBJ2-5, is KAGVTQTPRYLIKTRGQQVTLSCSPISGHRSVSWYQQTPGQGLQFLFEYFSETQRNKGNFPGRFSGRQFSNSRSEMNVSTLELGDSALYLCASSLDSRGGTQYFGPGTRLLVL.

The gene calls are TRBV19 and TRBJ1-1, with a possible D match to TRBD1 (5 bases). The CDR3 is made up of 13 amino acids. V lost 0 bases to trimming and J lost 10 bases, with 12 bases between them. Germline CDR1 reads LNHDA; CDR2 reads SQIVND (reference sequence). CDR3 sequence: CASSIDVLGGAFF. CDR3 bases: TGTGCCAGTAGTATAGATGTATTGGGGGGAGCTTTCTTT.

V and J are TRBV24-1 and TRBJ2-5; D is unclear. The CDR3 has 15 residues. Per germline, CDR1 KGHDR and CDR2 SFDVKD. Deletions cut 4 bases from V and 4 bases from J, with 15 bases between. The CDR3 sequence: CATSEVRSSGETQYF. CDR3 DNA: TGTGCCACCAGTGAAGTCCGGTCTTCTGGAGAGACCCAGTACTTC.

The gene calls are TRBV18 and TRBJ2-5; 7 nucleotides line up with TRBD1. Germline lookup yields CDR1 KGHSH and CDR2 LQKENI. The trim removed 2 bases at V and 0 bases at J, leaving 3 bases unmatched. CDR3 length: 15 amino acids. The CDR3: CASSPTGQYQETQYF. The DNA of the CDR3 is TGTGCCAGCTCACCAACGGGACAGTACCAAGAGACCCAGTACTTC.

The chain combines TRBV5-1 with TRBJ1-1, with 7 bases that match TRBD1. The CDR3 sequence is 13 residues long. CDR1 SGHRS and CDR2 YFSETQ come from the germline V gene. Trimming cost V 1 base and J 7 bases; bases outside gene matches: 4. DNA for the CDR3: TGCGCCAGCAGCTTGAGAGGGGGCGATGAAGCTTTCTTT. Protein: CASSLRGGDEAFF.

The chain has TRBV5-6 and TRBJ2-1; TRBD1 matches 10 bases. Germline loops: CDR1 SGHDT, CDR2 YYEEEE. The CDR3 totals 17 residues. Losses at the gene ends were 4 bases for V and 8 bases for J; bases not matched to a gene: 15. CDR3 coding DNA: TGTGCCAGCAGCCTGACGGGCGACCGGGACAGGGGCCATGAGCAGTTCTTC. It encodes CASSLTGDRDRGHEQFF.

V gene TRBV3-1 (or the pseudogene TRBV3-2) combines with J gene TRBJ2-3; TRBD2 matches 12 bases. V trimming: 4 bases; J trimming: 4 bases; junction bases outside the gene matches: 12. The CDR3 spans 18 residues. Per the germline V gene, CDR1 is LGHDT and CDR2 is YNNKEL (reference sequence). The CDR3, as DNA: TGTGCCAGCAGCCCACGGGACACACTAGCGGGAGGCCCAGATACGCAGTATTTT. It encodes CASSPRDTLAGGPDTQYF.

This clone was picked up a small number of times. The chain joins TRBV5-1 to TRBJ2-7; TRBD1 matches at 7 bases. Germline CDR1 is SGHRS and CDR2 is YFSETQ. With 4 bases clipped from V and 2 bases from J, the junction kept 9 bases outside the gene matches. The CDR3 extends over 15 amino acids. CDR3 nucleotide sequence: TGCGCCAGCAGCCCGGAACCGGGACAGACCTACGAGCAGTACTTC. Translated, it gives CASSPEPGQTYEQYF.

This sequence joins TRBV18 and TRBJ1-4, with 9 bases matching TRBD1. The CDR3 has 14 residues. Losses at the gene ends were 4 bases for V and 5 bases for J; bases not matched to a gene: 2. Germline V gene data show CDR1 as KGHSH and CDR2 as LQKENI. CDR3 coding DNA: TGTGCCAGCTCACTTGGGACAGGGAATGAAAAACTGTTTTTT. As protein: CASSLGTGNEKLFF.

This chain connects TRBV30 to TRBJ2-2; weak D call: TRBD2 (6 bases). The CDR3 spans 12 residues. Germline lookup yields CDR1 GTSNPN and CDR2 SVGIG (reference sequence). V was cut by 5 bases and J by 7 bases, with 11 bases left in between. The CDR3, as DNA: TGTGCCTGGGGAGGGGCAAGCGGGGAGCTGTTTTTT. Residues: CAWGGASGELFF.

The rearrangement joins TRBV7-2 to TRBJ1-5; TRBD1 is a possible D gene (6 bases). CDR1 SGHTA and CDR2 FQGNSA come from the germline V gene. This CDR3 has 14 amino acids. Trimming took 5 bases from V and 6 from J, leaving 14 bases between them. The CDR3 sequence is CASSPERGTQPQHF. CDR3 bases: TGTGCCAGCAGCCCCGAGAGGGGGACTCAGCCCCAGCATTTT.

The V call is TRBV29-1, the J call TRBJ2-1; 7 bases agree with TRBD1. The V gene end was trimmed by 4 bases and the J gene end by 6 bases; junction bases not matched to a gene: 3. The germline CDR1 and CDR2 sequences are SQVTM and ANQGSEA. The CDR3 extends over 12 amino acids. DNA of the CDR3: TGCAGCGTTGGTTCAGGGGGCAATGAGCAGTTCTTC. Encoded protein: CSVGSGGNEQFF.

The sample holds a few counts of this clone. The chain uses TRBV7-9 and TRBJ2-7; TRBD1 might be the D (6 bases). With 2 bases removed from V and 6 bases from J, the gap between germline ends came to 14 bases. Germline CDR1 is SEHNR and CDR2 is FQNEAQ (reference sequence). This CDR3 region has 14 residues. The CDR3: CASSLLGTSSEQYV. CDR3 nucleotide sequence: TGTGCCAGCAGCTTACTCGGGACATCGAGCGAGCAGTACGTC.

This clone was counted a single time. The CDR3 loop reads CASSLQRGRDTQYF. CDR3 bases: TGTGCCAGCAGCTTACAGCGGGGTCGTGATACGCAGTATTTT. The V gene is TRBV7-2, the J gene TRBJ2-3, with 7 positions matching TRBD2. V was pared by 2 bases and J by 6 bases, with 5 bases of the junction left unmatched. The CDR3 is made up of 14 amino acids. Germline V gene data show CDR1 as SGHTA and CDR2 as FQGNSA.